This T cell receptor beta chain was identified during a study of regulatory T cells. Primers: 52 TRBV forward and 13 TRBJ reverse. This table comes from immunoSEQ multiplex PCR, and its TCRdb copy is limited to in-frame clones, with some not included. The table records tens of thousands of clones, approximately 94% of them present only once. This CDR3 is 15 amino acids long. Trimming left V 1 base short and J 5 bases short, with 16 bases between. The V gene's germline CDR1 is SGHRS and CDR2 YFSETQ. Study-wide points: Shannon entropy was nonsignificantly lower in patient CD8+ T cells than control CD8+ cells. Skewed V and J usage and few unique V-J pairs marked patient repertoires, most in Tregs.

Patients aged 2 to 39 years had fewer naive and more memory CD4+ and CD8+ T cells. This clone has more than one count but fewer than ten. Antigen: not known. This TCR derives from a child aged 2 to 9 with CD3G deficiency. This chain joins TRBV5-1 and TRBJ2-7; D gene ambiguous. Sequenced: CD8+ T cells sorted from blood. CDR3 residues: CASSLLSPNTDEQYF. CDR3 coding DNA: TGCGCCAGCAGCTTGCTTAGCCCAAATACAGACGAGCAGTACTTC.